This section outlines one TCR beta chain sequence together with its context. Time point reported: newly diagnosed, previously untreated cHL patient sample. CD8+ T cells were isolated from thawed PBMCs by magnetic negative selection. Assay: immunoSEQ multiplex PCR; the TCRdb copy retains only in-frame clones and omits some. Of several thousand clones detected, about four fifths appear once; the ten largest clones hold roughly 12%. This record belongs to a study of PD-1 blockade in classical Hodgkin lymphoma. The length of the CDR3 is 18 residues. V was pared by 1 base and J by 4 bases, with 20 bases between. Germline V CDR1 and CDR2: SGHTA, FQGNSA.

This receptor was taken from a human donor with classical Hodgkin lymphoma. The specimen sequenced was CD8+ T cells from blood. The rearrangement links TRBV7-2 to TRBJ2-1; maybe TRBD2 (5 bases). CDR3 sequence: CASSLDLEDSIAYNEQFF. As DNA, the CDR3 is TGTGCCAGCAGCTTAGATTTAGAGGACTCCATAGCTTACAATGAGCAGTTCTTC.